The TCR beta chain described here comes from a study of identical twins. The authors used template switching to add a universal primer site and gave cDNA unique molecular identifiers. MiXCR, run by TCRdb on the 5' RACE reads, gives a single entry per CDR3 protein. The table records around 530,000 distinct CDR3 sequences, around 15% of them present only once. This clonotype was counted many times. The CDR3 length is 14 residues. V was cut by 6 bases and J by 5 bases, with 16 bases left in between. The sample also formed part of further work on yellow fever vaccine responses in identical twins.

The receptor was derived from a woman younger than 30 in good health. The sequenced material came from CD4+ T cells sorted from blood. The chain is built from TRBV12-3 or TRBV12-4 and TRBJ1-2; D remains unclear. The CDR3 reads CASSRLGIEYGYTF. The CDR3 region has the DNA TGTGCCAGCAGCCGTCTGGGGATCGAATATGGCTACACCTTC.